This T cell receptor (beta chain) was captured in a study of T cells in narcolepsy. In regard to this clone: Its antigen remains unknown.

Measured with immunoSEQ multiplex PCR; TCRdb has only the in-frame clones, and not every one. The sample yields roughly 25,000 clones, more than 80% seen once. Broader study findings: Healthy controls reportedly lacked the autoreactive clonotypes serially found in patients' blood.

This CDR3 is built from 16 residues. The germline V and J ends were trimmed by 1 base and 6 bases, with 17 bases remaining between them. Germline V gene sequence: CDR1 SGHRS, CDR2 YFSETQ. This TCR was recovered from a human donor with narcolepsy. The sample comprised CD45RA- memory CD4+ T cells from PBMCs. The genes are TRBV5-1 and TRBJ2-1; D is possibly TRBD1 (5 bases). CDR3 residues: CASSLLGQGRSNEQFF. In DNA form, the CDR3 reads TGCGCCAGCAGCTTGCTGGGGCAGGGTAGGTCCAATGAGCAGTTCTTC.